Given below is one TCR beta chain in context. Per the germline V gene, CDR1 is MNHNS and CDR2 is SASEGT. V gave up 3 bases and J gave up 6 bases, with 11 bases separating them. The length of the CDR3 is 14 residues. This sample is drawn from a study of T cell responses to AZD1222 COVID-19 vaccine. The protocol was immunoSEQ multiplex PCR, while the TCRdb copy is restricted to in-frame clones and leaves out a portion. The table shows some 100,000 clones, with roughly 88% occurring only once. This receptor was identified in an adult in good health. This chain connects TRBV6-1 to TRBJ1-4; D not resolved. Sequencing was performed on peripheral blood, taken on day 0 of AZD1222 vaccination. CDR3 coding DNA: TGTGCCAGCAGTGAGACACGCCGGGATGAAAAACTGTTTTTT. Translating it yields CASSETRRDEKLFF.